This is a list of T cell receptor beta chains from one sample in a study of Ad26.COV2.S vaccination and SARS-CoV-2 variants. Sequencing was performed with immunoSEQ multiplex PCR; in TCRdb, only in-frame clones are kept and a portion is missing. The table includes fewer than 400,000 clones, about 90% detected once. Source: peripheral blood, taken in a trial of Ad26.COV2.S vaccine versus placebo. The receptors were sampled from a person aged 18-60 years who received the Ad26.COV2.S COVID-19 vaccine or a placebo. Each CDR3 is given with its conserved first and last residue. The D gene is left open where the match is weak. Size is stated for part of the rows, as once, few or many counts, or as a class when the clone is expanded.

cdr3_aa cdr3_nt j_call v_call clone_size cdr3_length d_call
CASSSPKQGVSGYTF TGCGCCAGCAGCTCCCCGAAACAGGGAGTCTCCGGCTACACCTTC TRBJ1-2 TRBV5-1 . 15 .
CASRRGGMGQPQHF TGTGCCAGCAGAAGGGGTGGAATGGGCCAGCCCCAGCATTTT TRBJ1-5 TRBV6-5 . 14 .
CASSKALHYRLIGGQETQYF TGTGCCAGCAGCAAAGCATTACATTATAGGTTAATCGGTGGCCAAGAGACCCAGTACTTC TRBJ2-5 TRBV21-1 . 20 .
CASSLGSGEAFF TGTGCCAGCAGCTTAGGATCGGGGGAAGCTTTCTTT TRBJ1-1 TRBV7-9 few 12 .
CASSQGQVGQPQHF TGCGCCAGCAGCCAAGGCCAGGTGGGTCAGCCCCAGCATTTT TRBJ1-5 TRBV4-3 . 14 .
CASTLGLNTEAFF TGCGCCAGCACCTTGGGGTTGAACACTGAAGCTTTCTTT TRBJ1-1 TRBV10-2 . 13 .
CASSVDRSYGYTF TGTGCCAGCAGCGTGGACCGGTCCTATGGCTACACCTTC TRBJ1-2 TRBV7-9 . 13 .
CASTMGQGGSPLHF TGCGCCAGCACCATGGGACAGGGAGGCTCACCCCTCCACTTT TRBJ1-6 TRBV5-1 . 14 TRBD1
CASSLLVIRYTEAFF TGTGCCAGCAGCTTGTTAGTTATTCGGTACACTGAAGCTTTCTTT TRBJ1-1 TRBV5-5 few 15 .
CASSTRNRDRNEQYF TGTGCCAGCAGCACACGAAACAGGGACAGGAACGAGCAGTACTTC TRBJ2-7 TRBV7-2 . 15 TRBD1